Below are 13 T cell receptor beta chains sequenced from a single sample in a study of T cell repertoires in cytomegalovirus infection. For these TCRs, the target antigens are not known. TCRdb re-derived calls from the reads in MiXCR, one entry per CDR3 protein. This sample yields more than 90,000 distinct CDR3 sequences, of which roughly 9.1% are seen a single time; 30% to 40% belongs to the top ten. Sequenced sample: PBMCs, sequenced either directly or after in vitro stimulation (not recorded which). Every receptor here comes from a human donor in good health (CMV status not recorded). Some clones in this sample may be carry-over from other donors' samples.

This chain uses TRBV7-9 with TRBJ1-4, with unresolved D. The CDR3 loop spans 15 amino acids. Trimming shortened V by 3 bases and J by 3 bases, and 11 bases separated the two germline ends. The germline gives CDR1 SEHNR, CDR2 FQNEAQ (reference sequence). CDR3 coding DNA: TGTGCCAGCAGCTTTGGGGTCGCCCCTAATGAAAAACTGTTTTTT. This translates into CASSFGVAPNEKLFF.

This chain uses TRBV7-8 with TRBJ1-5; D remains unclear. The CDR3 is made up of 14 amino acids. Germline V CDR1 and CDR2: SGHVS, FQNEAQ. Trimming removed 6 bases from V and 4 bases from J, with 13 bases in between. CDR3 nucleotides: TGTGCCAGCAGTCCAAGGGCGGGAAATCAGCCCCAGCATTTT. As protein: CASSPRAGNQPQHF.

To note about this clonotype: This CDR3 fails to terminate in the conserved phenylalanine or tryptophan, so it likely reflects a read error. This chain uses TRBV7-2 with TRBJ2-5; 7 nucleotides match TRBD2. The CDR3 consists of 15 residues. Germline loops: CDR1 SGHTA, CDR2 FQGNSA. The CDR3 nucleotides read TGTGCCAGCAGCTTCGCGGGAGCGTCTTTGGAGAACCAGTACGTC. Its protein is CASSFAGASLENQYV.

This clonotype was picked up many times. The rearrangement links TRBV7-2 to TRBJ2-1; no reliable D call. This CDR3 spans 15 amino acids. Between the trimmed V and J ends, which lost 1 base and 2 bases, there was a span of 9 bases. Looked up from germline, CDR1 is SGHTA and CDR2 is FQGNSA. CDR3 bases: TGTGCCAGCAGCTTAGGGTGGGCTACCTACAATGAGCAGTTCTTC. Amino acid sequence: CASSLGWATYNEQFF.

This clonotype was counted many times. V is TRBV6-9 and J is TRBJ1-4; 7 positions agree with TRBD1. The CDR3 runs 17 residues. V was pared by 2 bases and J by 4 bases, with 10 bases of the junction left unmatched. Per the germline V gene, CDR1 is MNHGY and CDR2 is SVAAGI. The CDR3 coding sequence is TGTGCCAGCAGTTATCCCGAGTCGGGACAGAGTAATGAAAAACTGTTTTTT. It is translated as CASSYPESGQSNEKLFF.

This rearrangement joins TRBV19 to TRBJ2-5; 7 bases line up with TRBD2. V lost 7 bases, J lost 1 base, and 9 bases stayed unmatched. CDR3 length equals 15 residues. From germline, CDR1 is LNHDA and CDR2 SQIVND (reference sequence). The CDR3 bases are TGTGCCAGTAATGAGCACGGGAGGCGCCAAGAGACCCAGTACTTC. As protein: CASNEHGRRQETQYF.

V usage is TRBV7-9 and J usage is TRBJ2-7, with 7 bases aligning to TRBD1. The ends lost 1 base at V and 7 bases at J; junction bases unmatched: 1. Looked up from germline, CDR1 is SEHNR and CDR2 is FQNEAQ (reference sequence). This CDR3 has 12 amino acids. This CDR3 is CASSLVDREQYV. Written as DNA, the CDR3 is TGTGCCAGCAGCTTAGTGGACAGGGAGCAGTACGTC.

This clonotype was found a few times. The chain recombines TRBV12-3 or TRBV12-4 with TRBJ1-1; D unclear. The CDR3 sequence is 16 residues long. V lost 6 bases and J 4 bases, leaving 21 bases between the germline ends. The CDR3 region has the DNA TGTGCCAGCAGCCCGGGGAGGGCCGGTCGGGGCACTGAAGCTTTCTTT. The encoded protein is CASSPGRAGRGTEAFF.

This clonotype was picked up many times. The DNA of the CDR3 is TGTGCCAGCAGCTTAATGGCGACAGATACGCAGTATTTT. Its protein is CASSLMATDTQYF. J is TRBJ2-3 and V is TRBV7-2, with unresolved D. V shed 2 bases and J shed 3 bases, with 6 bases lying between them. Germline V gene lookup returns CDR1 SGHTA and CDR2 FQGNSA. The CDR3 is 13 residues long.

The rearrangement joins TRBV5-6 to TRBJ2-7, with D unresolved. The CDR3 length is 15 residues. V was shortened by 7 bases and J by 0 bases, with 17 bases between the two germline ends. CDR1 and CDR2 from the germline V gene are SGHDT and YYEEEE. Written as DNA, the CDR3 is TGTGCCAGCGGGTCCACGACTTGGGCCTCCTACGAGCAGTACTTC. It is translated as CASGSTTWASYEQYF.

J is TRBJ2-1 and V is TRBV27; no firm D call. Trimming left V 2 bases short and J 6 bases short, with 8 bases between. The CDR3 loop spans 13 amino acids. The V gene's germline CDR1 is MNHEY and CDR2 SMNVEV (reference sequence). CDR3 DNA sequence: TGTGCCAGCAGTTTAGGGGTTGCCAATGAGCAGTTCTTC. Amino acid sequence: CASSLGVANEQFF.

This clonotype was seen at least ten times. V usage is TRBV4-1 and J usage is TRBJ2-1; D could derive from TRBD1 or TRBD2 (5 bases each). Germline V gives CDR1 MGHRA, CDR2 YSYEKL. V gave up 1 base and J gave up 9 bases, with 16 bases separating them. The CDR3 contains 15 residues. The CDR3 reads CASSQVEADNGEQFF. The DNA for the CDR3 is TGCGCCAGCAGCCAAGTAGAAGCGGACAACGGTGAGCAGTTCTTC.

Ten or more counts support this clonotype. The chain links TRBV6-1 to TRBJ2-5, with a tentative D call TRBD2 (6 bases). In germline, CDR1 is MNHNS, CDR2 SASEGT. Trimming took off 7 bases at V and 3 bases at J, with 12 bases between the two ends. The length of the CDR3 is 13 residues. CDR3 in amino acids: CASTGDSKETQYF. The CDR3, as DNA: TGTGCCAGCACCGGGGACTCCAAAGAGACCCAGTACTTC.